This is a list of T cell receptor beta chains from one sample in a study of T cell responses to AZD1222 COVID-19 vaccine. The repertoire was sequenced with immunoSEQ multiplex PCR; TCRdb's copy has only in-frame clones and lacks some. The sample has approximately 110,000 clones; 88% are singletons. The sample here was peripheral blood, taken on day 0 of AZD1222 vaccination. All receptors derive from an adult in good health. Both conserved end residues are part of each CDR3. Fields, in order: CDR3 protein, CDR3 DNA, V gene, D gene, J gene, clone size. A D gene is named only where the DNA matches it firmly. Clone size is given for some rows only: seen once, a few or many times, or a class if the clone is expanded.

CDR3 protein: CASSRGQTNSPLHF
CDR3 DNA: TGTGCCAGCAGCCGCGGACAGACTAATTCACCCCTCCACTTT
V gene: TRBV14
D gene: .
J gene: TRBJ1-6
clone size: .

CDR3 protein: CASSEGGYGYTF
CDR3 DNA: TGTGCCAGCAGTGAAGGGGGTTATGGCTACACCTTC
V gene: TRBV6-1
D gene: .
J gene: TRBJ1-2
clone size: .

CDR3 protein: CASSGPKTGELFF
CDR3 DNA: TGTGCCAGCAGCGGCCCGAAGACCGGGGAGCTGTTTTTT
V gene: TRBV7-9
D gene: .
J gene: TRBJ2-2
clone size: .

CDR3 protein: CASSLSNINTEAFF
CDR3 DNA: TGTGCCAGCAGCTTAAGTAACATTAACACTGAAGCTTTCTTT
V gene: TRBV7-3
D gene: .
J gene: TRBJ1-1
clone size: .

CDR3 protein: CASSSRLAGHNEQFF
CDR3 DNA: TGTGCCAGCAGCTCCCGACTAGCGGGACACAATGAGCAGTTCTTC
V gene: TRBV7-3
D gene: TRBD2
J gene: TRBJ2-1
clone size: .

CDR3 protein: CASREYRSNTEAFF
CDR3 DNA: TGTGCCAGCAGGGAATACAGGTCGAACACTGAAGCTTTCTTT
V gene: TRBV2
D gene: .
J gene: TRBJ1-1
clone size: .

CDR3 protein: CATSREVKPQNSPLHF
CDR3 DNA: TGTGCCACCAGCAGAGAGGTGAAACCCCAGAATTCACCCCTCCACTTT
V gene: TRBV15
D gene: .
J gene: TRBJ1-6
clone size: .

CDR3 protein: CASSSRDSNYGYTF
CDR3 DNA: TGTGCCAGCAGCTCCCGGGACAGCAACTATGGCTACACCTTC
V gene: TRBV4-2
D gene: TRBD1
J gene: TRBJ1-2
clone size: .

CDR3 protein: CASSSGQADYGYTF
CDR3 DNA: TGTGCCAGCAGTTCGGGACAGGCCGACTATGGCTACACCTTC
V gene: TRBV27
D gene: TRBD1
J gene: TRBJ1-2
clone size: .

CDR3 protein: CASRLSGNEQFF
CDR3 DNA: TGTGCCAGCAGACTTAGCGGAAATGAGCAGTTCTTC
V gene: TRBV12-3/TRBV12-4
D gene: .
J gene: TRBJ2-1
clone size: .

CDR3 protein: CASSPAGGAPQGEAFF
CDR3 DNA: TGCGCCAGCAGCCCGGCCGGTGGGGCGCCCCAAGGGGAAGCTTTCTTT
V gene: TRBV5-1
D gene: .
J gene: TRBJ1-1
clone size: once

CDR3 protein: CASSVGQPSSYGYTF
CDR3 DNA: TGTGCCAGCAGCGTAGGCCAGCCAAGTTCCTATGGCTACACCTTC
V gene: TRBV9
D gene: .
J gene: TRBJ1-2
clone size: many

CDR3 protein: CASTKDRGYTEAFF
CDR3 DNA: TGTGCCAGTACCAAAGACCGGGGCTACACTGAAGCTTTCTTT
V gene: TRBV19
D gene: .
J gene: TRBJ1-1
clone size: .

CDR3 protein: CASSQDRGNGNTIYF
CDR3 DNA: TGTGCCAGCAGCCAAGACAGGGGGAACGGAAACACCATATATTTT
V gene: TRBV3-1/TRBV3-2
D gene: TRBD1
J gene: TRBJ1-3
clone size: .

CDR3 protein: CASSLRDRAAEQFF
CDR3 DNA: TGTGCCAGCAGCTTGCGAGACAGGGCTGCTGAGCAGTTCTTC
V gene: TRBV7-3
D gene: TRBD1
J gene: TRBJ2-1
clone size: .

CDR3 protein: CASKFWGQGRETQYF
CDR3 DNA: TGTGCCAGCAAGTTTTGGGGACAGGGGCGAGAGACCCAGTACTTC
V gene: TRBV28
D gene: TRBD1
J gene: TRBJ2-5
clone size: .

CDR3 protein: CASSPGQGLHF
CDR3 DNA: TGTGCCAGCTCACCCGGACAGGGGCTACATTTT
V gene: TRBV18
D gene: TRBD1
J gene: TRBJ1-5
clone size: once

CDR3 protein: CAISEGLYGYTF
CDR3 DNA: TGTGCCATCAGTGAGGGCCTCTATGGCTACACCTTC
V gene: TRBV10-3
D gene: .
J gene: TRBJ1-2
clone size: .

CDR3 protein: CASGFFQGGSEAFF
CDR3 DNA: TGTGCTAGTGGTTTCTTCCAGGGGGGGTCTGAAGCTTTCTTT
V gene: TRBV12-5
D gene: TRBD1
J gene: TRBJ1-1
clone size: .

CDR3 protein: CASSYIPGQAIYGYTF
CDR3 DNA: TGTGCCAGCAGTTACATCCCTGGACAGGCTATATATGGCTACACCTTC
V gene: TRBV6-5
D gene: TRBD1
J gene: TRBJ1-2
clone size: .

CDR3 protein: CASRADSRAEAFF
CDR3 DNA: TGTGCCAGCAGAGCGGACTCCCGGGCCGAAGCTTTCTTT
V gene: TRBV7-9
D gene: .
J gene: TRBJ1-1
clone size: .

CDR3 protein: CASSSQGAGTYGYTF
CDR3 DNA: TGTGCCAGCAGCTCCCAGGGGGCCGGGACCTATGGCTACACCTTC
V gene: TRBV7-9
D gene: TRBD1
J gene: TRBJ1-2
clone size: .

CDR3 protein: CASSNPLTPHSGNTIYF
CDR3 DNA: TGTGCCAGCAGTAACCCCCTGACACCTCACTCTGGAAACACCATATATTTT
V gene: TRBV9
D gene: .
J gene: TRBJ1-3
clone size: .

CDR3 protein: CASSLRSTPSSGNTIYF
CDR3 DNA: TGTGCCAGCAGCCTAAGGTCGACCCCGAGCTCTGGAAACACCATATATTTT
V gene: TRBV14
D gene: .
J gene: TRBJ1-3
clone size: .

CDR3 protein: CASRTLAGVSNEQFF
CDR3 DNA: TGTGCCAGCAGGACTCTAGCGGGGGTCTCCAATGAGCAGTTCTTC
V gene: TRBV6-5
D gene: TRBD2
J gene: TRBJ2-1
clone size: .

CDR3 protein: CASRTSGISYNEQFF
CDR3 DNA: TGCGCCAGCAGGACTAGCGGGATCTCCTACAATGAGCAGTTCTTC
V gene: TRBV10-2
D gene: TRBD2
J gene: TRBJ2-1
clone size: .

CDR3 protein: CASSDSYEQYF
CDR3 DNA: TGTGCCAGCAGTGACTCCTACGAGCAGTACTTC
V gene: TRBV6-2/TRBV6-3
D gene: .
J gene: TRBJ2-7
clone size: .

CDR3 protein: CASSLDLSPLEAFF
CDR3 DNA: TGTGCCAGCAGCTTGGATCTCTCCCCTCTTGAAGCTTTCTTT
V gene: TRBV5-6
D gene: .
J gene: TRBJ1-1
clone size: .

CDR3 protein: CAWSVVSSTDTQYF
CDR3 DNA: TGTGCCTGGAGTGTTGTTAGCAGCACAGATACGCAGTATTTT
V gene: TRBV30
D gene: .
J gene: TRBJ2-3
clone size: once

CDR3 protein: CASSPPGRSDTQYF
CDR3 DNA: TGTGCCAGCTCACCTCCCGGCCGGTCAGATACGCAGTATTTT
V gene: TRBV18
D gene: .
J gene: TRBJ2-3
clone size: once

CDR3 protein: CASTEGRVNGYTF
CDR3 DNA: TGTGCCAGCACCGAGGGCAGGGTGAATGGCTACACCTTC
V gene: TRBV6-5
D gene: .
J gene: TRBJ1-2
clone size: .

CDR3 protein: CASRDRANYGYTF
CDR3 DNA: TGTGCCAGCCGCGACCGAGCTAACTATGGCTACACCTTC
V gene: TRBV19
D gene: .
J gene: TRBJ1-2
clone size: .

CDR3 protein: CASRTGVGGYTF
CDR3 DNA: TGCGCCAGCAGGACGGGGGTTGGTGGCTACACCTTC
V gene: TRBV10-2
D gene: .
J gene: TRBJ1-2
clone size: .

CDR3 protein: CASSQTPGQHKYNEQFF
CDR3 DNA: TGTGCCAGCAGCCAAACGCCGGGACAGCATAAGTACAATGAGCAGTTCTTC
V gene: TRBV7-9
D gene: TRBD1
J gene: TRBJ2-1
clone size: .

CDR3 protein: CASSSRGRGEDTQYF
CDR3 DNA: TGTGCCAGCAGTTCCAGGGGTAGGGGAGAAGATACGCAGTATTTT
V gene: TRBV28
D gene: .
J gene: TRBJ2-3
clone size: .

CDR3 protein: CASRLALATANTEAFF
CDR3 DNA: TGTGCCAGCAGACTCGCATTGGCGACAGCGAACACTGAAGCTTTCTTT
V gene: TRBV2
D gene: .
J gene: TRBJ1-1
clone size: .

CDR3 protein: CASGRGRFQNTEAFF
CDR3 DNA: TGTGCTAGTGGCCGGGGGAGGTTCCAGAACACTGAAGCTTTCTTT
V gene: TRBV12-5
D gene: .
J gene: TRBJ1-1
clone size: .